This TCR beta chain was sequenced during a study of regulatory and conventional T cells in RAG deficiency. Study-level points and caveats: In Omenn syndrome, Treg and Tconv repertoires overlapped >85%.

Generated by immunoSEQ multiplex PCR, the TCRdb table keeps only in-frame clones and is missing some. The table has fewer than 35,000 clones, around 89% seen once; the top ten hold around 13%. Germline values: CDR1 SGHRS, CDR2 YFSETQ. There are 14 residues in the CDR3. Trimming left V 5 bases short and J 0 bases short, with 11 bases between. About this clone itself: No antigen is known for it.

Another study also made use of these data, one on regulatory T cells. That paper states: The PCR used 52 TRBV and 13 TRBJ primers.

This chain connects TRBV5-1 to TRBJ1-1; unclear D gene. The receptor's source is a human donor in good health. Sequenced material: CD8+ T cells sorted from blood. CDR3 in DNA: TGCGCCAGCAGTTTCCGGGCGTTGAACACTGAAGCTTTCTTT. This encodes CASSFRALNTEAFF.